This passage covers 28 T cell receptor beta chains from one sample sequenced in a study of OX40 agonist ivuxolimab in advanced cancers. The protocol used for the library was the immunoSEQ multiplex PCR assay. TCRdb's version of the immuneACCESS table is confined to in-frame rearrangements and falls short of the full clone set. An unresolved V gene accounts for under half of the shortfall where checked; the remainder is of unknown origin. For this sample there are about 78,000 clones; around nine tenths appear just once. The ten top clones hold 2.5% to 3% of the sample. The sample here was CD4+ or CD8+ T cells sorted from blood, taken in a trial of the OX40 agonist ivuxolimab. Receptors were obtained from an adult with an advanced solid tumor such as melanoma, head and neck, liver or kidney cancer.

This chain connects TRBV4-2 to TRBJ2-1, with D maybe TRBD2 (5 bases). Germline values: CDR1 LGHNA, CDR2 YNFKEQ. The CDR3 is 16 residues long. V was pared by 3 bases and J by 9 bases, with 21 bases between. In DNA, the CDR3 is TGTGCCAGCAGCCAGGATCCCCCGGCTAGCTTAGGTGAGCAGTTCTTC. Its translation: CASSQDPPASLGEQFF.

Written as DNA, the CDR3 is TGTGCCAGCAGTGACCCCGGGGATTGGGACAATGAGCAGTTCTTC. Protein product: CASSDPGDWDNEQFF. The rearrangement joins TRBV25-1 to TRBJ2-1; possibly TRBD2 for D (5 bases). Germline V gene data show CDR1 as MGHDK and CDR2 as SYGVNS. The CDR3 contains 15 residues. V was clipped by 3 bases and J by 5 bases, with 14 bases between them.

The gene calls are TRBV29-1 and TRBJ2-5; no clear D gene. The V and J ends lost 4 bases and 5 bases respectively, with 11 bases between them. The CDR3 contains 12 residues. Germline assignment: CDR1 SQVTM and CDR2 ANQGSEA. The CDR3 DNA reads TGCAGCGTTGTTCCCCCCCCGGAGACCCAGTACTTC. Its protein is CSVVPPPETQYF.

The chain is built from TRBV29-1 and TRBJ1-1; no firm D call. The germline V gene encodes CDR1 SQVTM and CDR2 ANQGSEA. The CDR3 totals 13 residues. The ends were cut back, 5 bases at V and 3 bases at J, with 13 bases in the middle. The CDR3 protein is CSVTTGWDTEAFF. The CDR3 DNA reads TGCAGCGTTACTACTGGGTGGGACACTGAAGCTTTCTTT. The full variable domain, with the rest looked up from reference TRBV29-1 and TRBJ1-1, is SAVISQKPSRDICQRGTSLTIQCQVDSQVTMMFWYRQQPGQSLTLIATANQGSEATYESGFVIDKFPISRPNLTFSTLTVSNMSPEDSSIYLCSVTTGWDTEAFFGQGTRLTVV.

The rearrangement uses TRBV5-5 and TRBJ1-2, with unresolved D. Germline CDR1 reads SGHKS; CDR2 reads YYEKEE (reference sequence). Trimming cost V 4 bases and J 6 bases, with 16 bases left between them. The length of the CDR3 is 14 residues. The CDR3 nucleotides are TGTGCCAGCAGCAGACCCGGGAGCCCCAATGGCTACACCTTC. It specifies CASSRPGSPNGYTF.

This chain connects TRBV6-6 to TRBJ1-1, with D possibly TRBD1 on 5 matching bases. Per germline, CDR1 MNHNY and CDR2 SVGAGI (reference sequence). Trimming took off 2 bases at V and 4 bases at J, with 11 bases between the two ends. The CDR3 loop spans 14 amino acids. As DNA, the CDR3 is TGTGCCAGCAGTTACCCAGACAGTGCCACTGAAGCTTTCTTT. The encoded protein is CASSYPDSATEAFF.

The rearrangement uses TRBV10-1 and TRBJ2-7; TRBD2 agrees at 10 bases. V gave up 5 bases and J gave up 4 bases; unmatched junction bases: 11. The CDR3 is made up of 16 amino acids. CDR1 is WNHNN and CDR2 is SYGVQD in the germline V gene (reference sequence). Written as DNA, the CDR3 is TGCGCCAGCAGTATACCTAGCGGGAGAGGGAGGTACGAGCAGTACTTC. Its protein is CASSIPSGRGRYEQYF.

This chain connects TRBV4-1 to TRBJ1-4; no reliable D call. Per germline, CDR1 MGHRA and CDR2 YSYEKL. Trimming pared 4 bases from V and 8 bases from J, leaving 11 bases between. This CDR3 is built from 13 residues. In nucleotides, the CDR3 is TGCGCCAGCAGCCTGATCATTGGGGAAAAACTGTTTTTT. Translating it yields CASSLIIGEKLFF.

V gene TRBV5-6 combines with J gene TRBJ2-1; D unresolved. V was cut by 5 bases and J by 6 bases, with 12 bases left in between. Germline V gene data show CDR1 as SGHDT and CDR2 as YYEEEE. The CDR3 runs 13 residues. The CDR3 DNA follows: TGTGCCAGCAGTAGACCGACCCTCAATGAGCAGTTCTTC. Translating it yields CASSRPTLNEQFF.

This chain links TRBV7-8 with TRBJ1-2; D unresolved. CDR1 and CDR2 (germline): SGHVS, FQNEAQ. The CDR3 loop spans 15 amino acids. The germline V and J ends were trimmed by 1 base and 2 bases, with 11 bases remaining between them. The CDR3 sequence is CASSLDRAENYGYTF. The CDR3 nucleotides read TGTGCCAGCAGCTTAGACCGAGCGGAAAACTATGGCTACACCTTC.

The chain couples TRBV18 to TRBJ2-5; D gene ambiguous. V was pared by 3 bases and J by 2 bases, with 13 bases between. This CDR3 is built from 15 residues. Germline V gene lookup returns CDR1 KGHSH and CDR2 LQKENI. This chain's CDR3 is CASSPRVDLQETQYF. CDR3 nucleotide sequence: TGTGCCAGCTCACCTAGGGTTGATTTGCAAGAGACCCAGTACTTC.

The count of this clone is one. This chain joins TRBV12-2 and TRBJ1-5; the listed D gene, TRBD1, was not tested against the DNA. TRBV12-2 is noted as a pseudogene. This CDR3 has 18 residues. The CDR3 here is CASRLCRGQGAFNQPQHF. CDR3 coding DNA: TGTGCAAGTCGCCTGTGCCGGGGACAGGGGGCCTTCAATCAGCCCCAGCATTTT.

Here the CDR3 DNA reads TGTGCCAGCAGCTCCAGCGGTGTCGAGTCCGGGGAGCTGTTTTTT. It yields the protein CASSSSGVESGELFF. The genes are TRBV7-6 and TRBJ2-2; D is perhaps TRBD2 (5 bases). Germline CDR1 is SGHVS and CDR2 is FNYEAQ. CDR3 length: 15 residues. V shed 4 bases and J shed 6 bases, with 15 bases lying between them.

Written as DNA, the CDR3 is TGTGCCAGTGGCCAGCTAAACACCGGGGAGCTGTTTTTT. This encodes CASGQLNTGELFF. The chain recombines TRBV27 with TRBJ2-2; D not certain. Germline V gene sequence: CDR1 MNHEY, CDR2 SMNVEV (reference sequence). Trimming pared 9 bases from V and 2 bases from J, leaving 10 bases between. The CDR3 consists of 13 residues.

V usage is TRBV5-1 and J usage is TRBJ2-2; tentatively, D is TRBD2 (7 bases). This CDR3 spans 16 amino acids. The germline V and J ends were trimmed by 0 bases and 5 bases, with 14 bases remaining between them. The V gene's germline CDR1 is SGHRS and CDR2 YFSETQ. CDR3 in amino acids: CASSLDAGAGTGELFF. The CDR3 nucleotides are TGCGCCAGCAGCTTGGATGCGGGGGCCGGTACCGGGGAGCTGTTTTTT.

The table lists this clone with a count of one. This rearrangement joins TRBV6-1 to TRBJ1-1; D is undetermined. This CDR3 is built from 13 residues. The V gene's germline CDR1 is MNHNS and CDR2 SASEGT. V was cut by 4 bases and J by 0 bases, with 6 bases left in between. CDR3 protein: CASSARMNTEAFF. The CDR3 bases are TGTGCCAGCAGTGCAAGAATGAACACTGAAGCTTTCTTT.

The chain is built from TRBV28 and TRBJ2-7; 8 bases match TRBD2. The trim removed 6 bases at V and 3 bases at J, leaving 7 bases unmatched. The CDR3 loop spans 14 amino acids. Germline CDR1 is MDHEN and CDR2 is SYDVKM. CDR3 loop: CASSPAGGHYEQYF. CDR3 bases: TGTGCCAGCAGCCCGGCGGGGGGCCACTACGAGCAGTACTTC. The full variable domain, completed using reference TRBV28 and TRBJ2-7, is DVKVTQSSRYLVKRTGEKVFLECVQDMDHENMFWYRQDPGLGLRLIYFSYDVKMKEKGDIPEGYSVSREKKERFSLILESASTNQTSMYLCASSPAGGHYEQYFGPGTRLTVT.

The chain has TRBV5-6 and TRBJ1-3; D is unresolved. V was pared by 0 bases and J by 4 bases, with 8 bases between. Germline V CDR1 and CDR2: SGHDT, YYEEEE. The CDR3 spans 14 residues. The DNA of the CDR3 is TGTGCCAGCAGCTTGGGACTATCCGGAAACACCATATATTTT. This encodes CASSLGLSGNTIYF.

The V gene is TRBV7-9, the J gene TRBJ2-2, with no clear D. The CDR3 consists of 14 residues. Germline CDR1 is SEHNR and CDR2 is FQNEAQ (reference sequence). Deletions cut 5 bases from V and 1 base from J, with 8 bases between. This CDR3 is CASSPHGNTGELFF. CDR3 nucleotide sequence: TGTGCCAGCAGCCCACATGGGAACACCGGGGAGCTGTTTTTT.

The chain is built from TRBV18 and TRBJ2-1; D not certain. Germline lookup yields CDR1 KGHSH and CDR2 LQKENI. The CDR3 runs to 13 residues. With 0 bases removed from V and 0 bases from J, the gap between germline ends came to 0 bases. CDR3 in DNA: TGTGCCAGCTCACCACCCTCCTACAATGAGCAGTTCTTC. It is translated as CASSPPSYNEQFF.

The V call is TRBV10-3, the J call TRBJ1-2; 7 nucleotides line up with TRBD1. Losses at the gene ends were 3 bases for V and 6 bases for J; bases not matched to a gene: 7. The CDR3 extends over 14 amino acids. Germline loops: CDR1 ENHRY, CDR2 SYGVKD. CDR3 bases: TGTGCCATCAGTGATGGGTACAGGGGCCATGGCTACACCTTC. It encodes CAISDGYRGHGYTF.

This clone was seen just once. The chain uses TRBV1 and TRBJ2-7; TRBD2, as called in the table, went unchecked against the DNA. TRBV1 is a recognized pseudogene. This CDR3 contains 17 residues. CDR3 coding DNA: TGCACCAGCAGCCAGGCTAGCGGGAGGGCCCTCTCCTACGAGCAGTACTTC. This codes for CTSSQASGRALSYEQYF.

The CDR3 loop reads CASSQDFHEQYF. The DNA of the CDR3 is TGTGCCAGCAGCCAAGATTTCCACGAGCAGTACTTC. The chain carries TRBV4-2 and TRBJ2-7; D ambiguous. Trimming pared 0 bases from V and 5 bases from J, leaving 5 bases between. Looked up from germline, CDR1 is LGHNA and CDR2 is YNFKEQ. The CDR3 loop spans 12 amino acids.

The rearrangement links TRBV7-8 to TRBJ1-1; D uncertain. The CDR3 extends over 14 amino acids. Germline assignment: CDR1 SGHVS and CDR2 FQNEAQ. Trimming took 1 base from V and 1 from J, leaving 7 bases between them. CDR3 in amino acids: CASSLVLGNTEAFF. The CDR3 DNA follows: TGTGCCAGCAGCTTAGTTCTGGGGAACACTGAAGCTTTCTTT.

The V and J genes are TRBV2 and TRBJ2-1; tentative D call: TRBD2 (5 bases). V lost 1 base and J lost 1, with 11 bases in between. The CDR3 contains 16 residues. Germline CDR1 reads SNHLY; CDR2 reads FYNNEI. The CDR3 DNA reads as TGTGCCAGCAGTGAAGGACCCCCGGGGTCCTACAATGAGCAGTTCTTC. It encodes CASSEGPPGSYNEQFF.

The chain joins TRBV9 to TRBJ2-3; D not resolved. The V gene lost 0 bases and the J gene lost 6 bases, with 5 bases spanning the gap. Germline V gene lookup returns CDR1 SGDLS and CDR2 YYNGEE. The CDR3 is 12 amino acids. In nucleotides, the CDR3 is TGTGCCAGCAGCGTAGACGGTGATACGCAGTATTTT. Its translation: CASSVDGDTQYF.

CDR3 in amino acids: CASSPGPGRGTEAFF. The CDR3 DNA reads TGTGCCAGTAGTCCCGGCCCGGGTCGGGGGACTGAAGCTTTCTTT. The V call is TRBV19, the J call TRBJ1-1; the D gene is possibly TRBD1 (5 bases). V was trimmed by 5 bases and J by 5 bases, leaving 18 bases between them. The CDR3 contains 15 residues. Germline assignment: CDR1 LNHDA and CDR2 SQIVND (reference sequence).

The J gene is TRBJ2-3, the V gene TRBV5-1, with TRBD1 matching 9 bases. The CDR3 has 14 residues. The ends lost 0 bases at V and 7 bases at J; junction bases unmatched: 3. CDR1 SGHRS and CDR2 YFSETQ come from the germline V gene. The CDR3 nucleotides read TGCGCCAGCAGCTTGGGGGACAGGGCTCATACGCAGTATTTT. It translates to CASSLGDRAHTQYF.